This T cell receptor beta chain was found in a study of blood T cell repertoires in COVID-19 (dated by TCRdb to about 2020). With respect to the entire study: Samples covering the acute and convalescent phases of COVID-19 were provided by collaborators in the United States, Italy and Spain. Deeply sampled blood TCRbeta repertoires from subjects exposed to, actively infected with, or recovered from COVID-19 were included in the dataset. HLA class I and class II types, where available, came from metadata supplied by the sample provider rather than from assay-based typing. Sample metadata almost always included a de-identified subject ID, COVID-19 status, age in years and sex. A freely available public database, intended as a resource for researchers studying the immune response to SARS-CoV-2, is where the repertoires were released. Samples came from the ongoing ImmuneRACE study (first 160 participants) plus 1,254 subjects from 6 global collaborators. The material from the prospective study consisted of cDNA or gDNA derived from T cells, B-cell-depleted T cells, or PBMCs.

In Seattle, one collaborating source enrolled patients while the infection was active and tracked those patients longitudinally over the course of disease. The collaborating institutions used their own protocols to collect whole blood in K2EDTA tubes. Collaborator samples were shipped for TCRbeta analysis as frozen whole blood, isolated PBMCs, or DNA extracted from either sample type. Broad study findings and their caveats: The amount of clinical and demographic metadata varied by source and participant and was provided uncurated.

TCRbeta CDR3 regions were amplified from genomic DNA using the immunoSEQ Assay, a bias-controlled multiplex PCR. In the source study's methods: Within the assay, amplification of reference gene primers was used to estimate how many nucleated cells each sample contained. Sequence reads were collapsed and filtered to measure the absolute abundance of every unique TCRbeta CDR3 rearrangement. Productive Simpson clonality was computed per sample as the square root of Simpson's diversity index over productive rearrangements. As stored in TCRdb, this immuneACCESS dataset retains in-frame rearrangements with V and J assigned. A fraction of the clones does not appear; measured against another copy, unresolved V genes explain less than half of the discrepancy, and the remainder lacks a known reason. The V and J calls and the clone size are those of that table, but D and trimming were determined from the DNA. In all, the sample holds some 190,000 clones, and 82% of those were seen once. About 8% of the sample belongs to the ten largest clones.

A word on this clone: Its antigen remains unidentified. No much larger clone is present one base from it, and per-base qualities are unavailable.

CDR1 and CDR2, per the germline V gene, are MDHEN and SYDVKM. Including the terminal cysteine and phenylalanine, the CDR3 comprises 14 residues. The only DNA kept is the CDR3, 42 bases in frame from the first base. V is pruned by 8 bases and J by 4 bases, leaving 2 bases of the junction without a gene match. The chain joins TRBV28 to TRBJ2-2; 12 of the junction bases match TRBD2. Sequencing used peripheral blood. This TCR came from a woman aged 55-69 years with COVID-19, enrolled during active disease. The CDR3 in this case is CASASGRGTGELFF. The sequence in DNA is TGTGCCAGCGCTAGCGGGAGGGGCACCGGGGAGCTGTTTTTT.